The next 27 T cell receptor beta chains were all read from a single sample in a study of cytomegalovirus exposure and HLA in healthy donors. The primer mix had 60 Vbeta and 13 Jbeta primers. TCRdb's table, derived via immunoSEQ multiplex PCR, lists solely in-frame clones and lacks some. The sample contains a few hundred thousand clones, roughly 79% of which appear only once. Material for sequencing was PBMCs. All receptors come from a man younger than 35 in good health and CMV-seronegative.

The genes are TRBV2 and TRBJ2-3; 15 bases are a match to TRBD2. The CDR3 loop spans 17 amino acids. Germline V gene data show CDR1 as SNHLY and CDR2 as FYNNEI. V shed 7 bases, J shed 3 bases, and the junction held 8 bases outside the gene matches. CDR3 in amino acids: CASKSPGLAGGTDTQYF. In DNA form, the CDR3 reads TGTGCCAGCAAAAGCCCGGGACTAGCGGGAGGTACAGATACGCAGTATTTT.

This chain links TRBV7-8 with TRBJ2-7; tentative D call: TRBD1 (6 bases). CDR3 length: 13 residues. The germline V gene has CDR1 SGHVS and CDR2 FQNEAQ. V lost 4 bases and J 6 bases, leaving 13 bases between the germline ends. CDR3 in DNA: TGTGCCAGCAGCTACCGCAGAGGGGGCGAGCAGTACTTC. It codes for CASSYRRGGEQYF.

This chain links TRBV5-1 with TRBJ2-2; possible D gene TRBD1, 6 bases. Germline assignment: CDR1 SGHRS and CDR2 YFSETQ. The CDR3 is 15 residues long. The V end lost 4 bases, the J end lost 8 bases, and 18 bases lay between the germline ends. In DNA form, the CDR3 reads TGCGCCAGCAGCGGGGACACTACTCTCCAGGGGGAGCTGTTTTTT. Translation gives CASSGDTTLQGELFF.

This chain links TRBV28 with TRBJ2-2; the match to TRBD1 covers 11 bases. Germline CDR1 reads MDHEN; CDR2 reads SYDVKM. There are 18 residues in the CDR3. V was clipped by 4 bases and J by 2 bases; unmatched bases: 9. Written as DNA, the CDR3 is TGTGCCAGCAGTTCGGACAGGGGGCGCTCATTAAACACCGGGGAGCTGTTTTTT. Its protein product is CASSSDRGRSLNTGELFF.

The rearrangement joins TRBV18 to TRBJ1-6; 7 bases agree with TRBD1. CDR3 length: 15 residues. Germline V gene sequence: CDR1 KGHSH, CDR2 LQKENI. With 3 bases clipped from V and 5 bases from J, the junction kept 4 bases outside the gene matches. In DNA, the CDR3 is TGTGCCAGCTCACCGGAAGGGGGCCATAATTCACCCCTCCACTTT. It specifies CASSPEGGHNSPLHF.

V usage is TRBV15 and J usage is TRBJ2-6; TRBD1 matches 7 bases. Germline V gives CDR1 LNHNV, CDR2 YYDKDF (reference sequence). V shed 0 bases and J 0 bases; nucleotides not matched to a gene: 14. The length of the CDR3 is 21 residues. This CDR3 reads CATSRERRKTGRVSGANVLTF. CDR3 DNA sequence: TGTGCCACCAGCAGAGAGCGACGAAAGACAGGGAGAGTCTCTGGGGCCAACGTCCTGACTTTC.

The rearrangement links TRBV4-2 to TRBJ1-1; 10 bases are a match to TRBD1. The length of the CDR3 is 16 residues. Germline CDR1 and CDR2: LGHNA and YNFKEQ. J lost 3 bases, V lost 1 base, and 5 bases had no gene match. The CDR3 loop reads CASSQGQGAGDTEAFF. As DNA, the CDR3 is TGTGCCAGCAGCCAAGGACAGGGGGCAGGCGACACTGAAGCTTTCTTT.

J is TRBJ2-5 and V is TRBV7-9, with D perhaps matching TRBD1 (5 bases). The tail of the sequence fits TRBJ2-7 better, so the J call may be wrong. The CDR3 is 14 residues long. Germline CDR1 is SEHNR and CDR2 is FQNEAQ (reference sequence). The CDR3 coding sequence is TGTGCCAGCACGGATGAACAGGTCGCCTACGAGCAGTACTTC. Translated, it gives CASTDEQVAYEQYF.

In regard to this clone: Other DNA sequences of this sample code for an identical CDR3. The CDR3: CASSRGLAGSYEQYF. In DNA form, the CDR3 reads TGTGCCAGCAGCAGGGGACTAGCGGGATCCTACGAGCAGTACTTC. The chain recombines TRBV6-5 with TRBJ2-7, with TRBD2 matching 13 bases. The J segment lost 1 base and the V segment lost 6 bases, leaving 3 bases of the junction unmatched. The CDR3 is made up of 15 amino acids. Germline CDR1 and CDR2: MNHEY and SVGAGI.

The CDR3 spells CASSDRGHQETQYF. The CDR3 nucleotides read TGTGCCAGCAGCGATAGGGGGCACCAAGAGACCCAGTACTTC. This chain joins TRBV27 and TRBJ2-5, with 7 bases aligning to TRBD1. This CDR3 is built from 14 residues. CDR1 and CDR2 from the germline V gene are MNHEY and SMNVEV (reference sequence). V shed 6 bases and J 0 bases; nucleotides not matched to a gene: 4.

V gene TRBV9 combines with J gene TRBJ2-5; no firm D call. Per the germline V gene, CDR1 is SGDLS and CDR2 is YYNGEE. CDR3 length equals 13 residues. V was clipped by 0 bases and J by 2 bases, with 5 bases between them. CDR3 DNA sequence: TGTGCCAGCAGCGTAGGCGGACAAGAGACCCAGTACTTC. Its translation: CASSVGGQETQYF.

This clone was recorded many times. This chain joins TRBV2 and TRBJ1-1, with D hard to call. The CDR3 covers 14 residues. The V gene lost 7 bases and the J gene lost 1 base, with 13 bases spanning the gap. Germline V gene lookup returns CDR1 SNHLY and CDR2 FYNNEI. The DNA of the CDR3 is TGTGCCAGCACCCCTAAGGCAGGGAACACTGAAGCTTTCTTT. Translating it yields CASTPKAGNTEAFF.

The V gene is TRBV5-4, the J gene TRBJ2-5; 9 nucleotides match TRBD2. The J call may be wrong; the DNA end is better matched by TRBJ2-7. This CDR3 is built from 15 residues. Germline V gene lookup returns CDR1 SGHNT and CDR2 YYREEE (reference sequence). CDR3 bases: TGTGCCAGCAGTTCTAGCGGGAATACCATCTACGAGCAGTACTTC. It specifies CASSSSGNTIYEQYF.

This clone occurred a few times. The rearrangement links TRBV11-1 to TRBJ2-5; a possible D gene is TRBD2 (6 bases). V was pared by 0 bases and J by 5 bases, with 16 bases between. Germline assignment: CDR1 SGHAT and CDR2 FQDESV (reference sequence). This CDR3 is built from 16 residues. The CDR3, as DNA: TGTGCCAGCAGCTTAGCGATTTGGGGGGAACGGGAGACCCAGTACTTC. Protein sequence: CASSLAIWGERETQYF.

The CDR3 nucleotides are TGTGCCAGCAGTCGACGGGTCCAAGAGACCCAGTACTTC. Residues: CASSRRVQETQYF. This sequence joins TRBV27 and TRBJ2-5, with no clear D. V dropped 5 bases and J dropped 1 base, with 8 bases sitting between them. The germline CDR1 and CDR2 sequences are MNHEY and SMNVEV (reference sequence). The CDR3 has 13 amino acids.

V usage is TRBV19 and J usage is TRBJ1-2, with D possibly TRBD1 on 6 matching bases. The CDR3 runs 16 residues. Germline V gives CDR1 LNHDA, CDR2 SQIVND (reference sequence). Trimming stripped 0 bases from V and 8 bases from J, with 19 bases between. The CDR3 region has the DNA TGTGCCAGTAGTATAGATCTCGAAGGTGGGGGCCGCGGCTACACCTTC. This codes for CASSIDLEGGGRGYTF.

J is TRBJ2-1 and V is TRBV27; 8 bases are a match to TRBD2. CDR1 MNHEY and CDR2 SMNVEV come from the germline V gene (reference sequence). CDR3 length: 14 residues. V shed 0 bases and J 6 bases; nucleotides not matched to a gene: 1. CDR3 residues: CASSLSREANEQFF. The CDR3 DNA is TGTGCCAGCAGTTTATCGCGGGAGGCCAATGAGCAGTTCTTC.

The chain links TRBV2 to TRBJ1-5, with 7 positions matching TRBD1. The length of the CDR3 is 13 residues. J was trimmed by 5 bases and V by 10 bases; bases with no gene match: 8. Germline V gene lookup returns CDR1 SNHLY and CDR2 FYNNEI. The CDR3 region is CAKPGQFHQPQHF. The CDR3 nucleotides are TGTGCCAAGCCGGGACAGTTTCATCAGCCCCAGCATTTT.

The chain combines TRBV19 with TRBJ1-1, with a possible D match to TRBD1 (5 bases). V shed 3 bases and J shed 9 bases, with 17 bases lying between them. The germline V gene encodes CDR1 LNHDA and CDR2 SQIVND (reference sequence). The CDR3 is 14 amino acids. CDR3 sequence reads: CASSMQGGPLKAFF. Here the CDR3 DNA reads TGTGCCAGTAGTATGCAGGGCGGACCTCTAAAAGCTTTCTTT. Drawing the rest from reference TRBV19 and TRBJ1-1, the complete variable domain is DGGITQSPKYLFRKEGQNVTLSCEQNLNHDAMYWYRQDPGQGLRLIYYSQIVNDFQKGDIAEGYSVSREKKESFPLTVTSAQKNPTAFYLCASSMQGGPLKAFFGQGTRLTVV.

The chain employs TRBV4-2 and TRBJ2-2, with TRBD2 identical over 7 bases. The CDR3 has 15 residues. Germline V gives CDR1 LGHNA, CDR2 YNFKEQ. Trimming at V came to 0 bases and at J to 3 bases, leaving 1 base not matched to a gene. In nucleotides, the CDR3 is TGTGCCAGCAGCCAAGACCGGGGGGACACCGGGGAGCTGTTTTTT. It is translated as CASSQDRGDTGELFF.

This clone was detected a few times. The chain joins TRBV6-6 to TRBJ1-4, with 7 nucleotides matching TRBD1. Germline trimming cut 10 bases from V and 5 bases from J; bases unmatched to any gene: 16. This CDR3 is 16 amino acids long. Germline V gives CDR1 MNHNY, CDR2 SVGAGI (reference sequence). The chain's CDR3 is CATVLGATGRNEKLFF. CDR3 sequence (DNA): TGTGCCACCGTTTTGGGGGCGACAGGGAGAAATGAAAAACTGTTTTTT.

This rearrangement joins TRBV7-9 to TRBJ1-1, with a tentative D call TRBD1 (5 bases). The V end was cut by 3 bases, the J end by 4 bases, with 9 bases between. Looked up from germline, CDR1 is SEHNR and CDR2 is FQNEAQ (reference sequence). The CDR3 is made up of 13 amino acids. The CDR3 sequence: CASSLGTFTEAFF. CDR3 nucleotides: TGTGCCAGCAGCTTGGGGACTTTCACTGAAGCTTTCTTT.

The rearrangement links TRBV6-5 to TRBJ1-1; D gene unclear. Deletions cut 6 bases from V and 4 bases from J, with 15 bases between. The CDR3 spans 14 residues. Germline lookup yields CDR1 MNHEY and CDR2 SVGAGI. CDR3: CASSYQEGLTEAFF. For the CDR3, the DNA is TGTGCCAGCAGCTATCAGGAGGGCCTCACTGAAGCTTTCTTT.

About this clone itself: The junction differs from germline at one of its ends, possibly a read error. V gene TRBV10-3 combines with J gene TRBJ1-3; D is undetermined. CDR3 length: 15 residues. Germline lookup yields CDR1 ENHRY and CDR2 SYGVKD. The CDR3 loop is CAISLSGASRNTIYF. For the CDR3, the DNA is TGTGCCATCAGTCTCTCCGGTGCCTCTAGAAACACCATATATTTT.

The V and J genes are TRBV7-9 and TRBJ1-2, with 8 bases identical to TRBD1. The J segment lost 4 bases and the V segment lost 5 bases, leaving 6 bases of the junction unmatched. CDR1 SEHNR and CDR2 FQNEAQ come from the germline V gene (reference sequence). This CDR3 contains 14 residues. The DNA of the CDR3 is TGTGCCAGCAGCGTGGACAGGGAAGGCTATGGCTACACCTTC. Protein product: CASSVDREGYGYTF.

The chain joins TRBV6-5 to TRBJ2-7, with D possibly matching TRBD2 (5 bases). Per germline, CDR1 MNHEY and CDR2 SVGAGI. Trimming shortened V by 4 bases and J by 5 bases, and 15 bases separated the two germline ends. This CDR3 spans 14 amino acids. The CDR3 is CASSFQGSDNEQYF. The DNA for the CDR3 is TGTGCCAGCAGTTTTCAAGGGAGTGATAACGAGCAGTACTTC.

The chain uses TRBV11-3 and TRBJ2-7, with D unclear. The CDR3 covers 16 residues. V was trimmed by 2 bases and J by 2 bases, leaving 16 bases between them. The germline V gene encodes CDR1 SGHNT and CDR2 YENEEA. This CDR3 reads CASSLSSMGHPYEQYF. The DNA of the CDR3 is TGTGCCAGCAGCTTAAGTTCTATGGGCCACCCCTACGAGCAGTACTTC.